This TCR beta chain was identified in a study of blood T cell repertoires in COVID-19. There are a few counts of this clone. Original processing notes: From reference gene primer amplification, estimates of nucleated cell counts were derived. Here immunoSEQ multiplex PCR was the method, and the copy in TCRdb shows in-frame clones only, minus some. Clonal size and the V and J genes are those of that table, whereas D and trimming came from the DNA. The sample lists about 92,000 clones; around 67% were seen once. Germline CDR1 reads LGHNA; CDR2 reads YNFKEQ. With 2 bases clipped from V and 2 bases from J, the junction kept 3 bases outside the gene matches. The CDR3 loop spans 16 amino acids.

The gene calls are TRBV4-2 and TRBJ2-5; 12 nucleotides align to TRBD2. The source material was peripheral blood. The receptor's source is an older woman in a cohort sampled during active or convalescent COVID-19. For the CDR3, the DNA is TGTGCCAGCAGCCAAACGACTAGCGGGGGTCAAGAGACCCAGTACTTC. It is translated as CASSQTTSGGQETQYF.